Below are 21 T cell receptor beta chains sequenced from a single sample in a study of CD8 T cells in Susac syndrome. Reverse transcription used about 0.45 to 1 ug RNA and random hexamers. TCRdb reanalysed the immunoSEQ multiplex PCR reads using MiXCR and keeps one entry per CDR3 protein. The sample shows about 120,000 distinct CDR3 sequences, 85% to 95% of them seen only once. Sequencing was carried out using CD4+ T cells from PBMCs. The receptors originated from a human donor with multiple sclerosis.

The chain uses TRBV7-2 and TRBJ2-4, with 10 positions matching TRBD2. There are 14 residues in the CDR3. V gave up 5 bases and J gave up 6 bases; unmatched junction bases: 4. Germline V CDR1 and CDR2: SGHTA, FQGNSA. This CDR3 is CASSTSGGANIQYF. In nucleotides, the CDR3 is TGTGCCAGCAGCACAAGCGGGGGGGCAAACATTCAGTACTTC.

The chain links TRBV19 to TRBJ2-7; D unresolved. The CDR3 extends over 13 amino acids. Trimming cost V 4 bases and J 2 bases, with 9 bases left between them. Germline values: CDR1 LNHDA, CDR2 SQIVND (reference sequence). CDR3 sequence (DNA): TGTGCCAGTAGTAGTACAAGGGCCTACGAGCAGTACTTC. Its protein is CASSSTRAYEQYF.

This sequence joins TRBV3-1 and TRBJ2-5; unclear D gene. The germline V gene has CDR1 LGHDT and CDR2 YNNKEL (reference sequence). The CDR3 loop spans 12 amino acids. V was shortened by 4 bases and J by 4 bases, with 7 bases between the two germline ends. Written as DNA, the CDR3 is TGTGCCAGCAGCCCCCCAGGAGAGACCCAGTACTTC. Amino acids: CASSPPGETQYF.

Details on this clonotype: An end of the junction does not agree with germline; a read error may underlie this. The chain employs TRBV29-1 and TRBJ1-1; possibly TRBD1 for D (5 bases). There are 13 residues in the CDR3. Germline V lookup: CDR1 SQVTM, CDR2 ANQGSEA. CDR3 amino acids: CSVEGVLNTEAFF. CDR3 DNA sequence: TGCAGCGTCGAAGGGGTCCTAAACACTGAAGCTTTCTTT.

This clonotype has only one observation. The chain joins TRBV7-8 to TRBJ2-5; D tentatively reads TRBD1 or TRBD2 (5 bases each). This CDR3 is 17 amino acids long. With 1 base removed from V and 5 bases from J, the gap between germline ends came to 20 bases. Looked up from germline, CDR1 is SGHVS and CDR2 is FQNEAQ. This CDR3 is CASSLVRAREKRETQYF. The CDR3, as DNA: TGTGCCAGCAGCTTAGTTAGGGCCAGGGAGAAACGGGAGACCCAGTACTTC.

This chain connects TRBV5-1 to TRBJ2-5; 7 bases match TRBD2. CDR3 size: 14 residues. CDR1 is SGHRS, CDR2 YFSETQ, per germline. Trimming cost V 3 bases and J 1 base; bases outside gene matches: 3. This chain's CDR3 is CASSSERGQETQYF. The CDR3 DNA follows: TGCGCCAGCAGCTCGGAGCGGGGCCAAGAGACCCAGTACTTC. The whole variable domain, remainder taken from reference TRBV5-1 and TRBJ2-5, is KAGVTQTPRYLIKTRGQQVTLSCSPISGHRSVSWYQQTPGQGLQFLFEYFSETQRNKGNFPGRFSGRQFSNSRSEMNVSTLELGDSALYLCASSSERGQETQYFGPGTRLLVL.

This chain links TRBV7-2 with TRBJ2-7, with a tentative D call TRBD2 (5 bases). Germline V gene data show CDR1 as SGHTA and CDR2 as FQGNSA. The CDR3 loop spans 14 amino acids. The V end was cut by 1 base, the J end by 5 bases, with 12 bases between. CDR3 sequence reads: CASSLGLAGHEQYF. In nucleotides, the CDR3 is TGTGCCAGCAGCTTAGGTCTAGCCGGCCACGAGCAGTACTTC.

The chain couples TRBV3-1 to TRBJ2-2, with D unclear. Deletions cut 4 bases from V and 7 bases from J, with 10 bases between. The CDR3 loop spans 13 amino acids. Germline CDR1 and CDR2: LGHDT and YNNKEL (reference sequence). The CDR3 loop is CASSRSSIGELFF. The CDR3 nucleotides read TGTGCCAGCAGCCGCTCGTCAATCGGGGAGCTGTTTTTT. The whole variable domain, remainder taken from reference TRBV3-1 and TRBJ2-2, is DTAVSQTPKYLVTQMGNDKSIKCEQNLGHDTMYWYKQDSKKFLKIMFSYNNKELIINETVPNRFSPKSPDKAHLNLHINSLELGDSAVYFCASSRSSIGELFFGEGSRLTVL.

This rearrangement joins TRBV20-1 to TRBJ2-4; TRBD2 matches 8 bases. J gave up 0 bases and V 1 base, and 5 bases lay outside the gene matches. This CDR3 spans 16 amino acids. Germline V gene sequence: CDR1 DFQATT, CDR2 SNEGSKA (reference sequence). CDR3 sequence (DNA): TGCAGTGCTAGAGGGCAAGCGGGGGCAGCCAAAAACATTCAGTACTTC. Its protein is CSARGQAGAAKNIQYF.

This chain's CDR3 is CASSSGQGWQTQYF. CDR3 bases: TGTGCCAGCAGTTCAGGACAGGGATGGCAGACCCAGTACTTC. The chain is built from TRBV12-3 or TRBV12-4 and TRBJ2-5, with 8 bases fitting TRBD1. The trim removed 4 bases at V and 6 bases at J, leaving 7 bases unmatched. The CDR3 sequence is 14 residues long.

The rearrangement joins TRBV5-4 to TRBJ2-7; 14 nucleotides align to TRBD2. In germline, CDR1 is SGHNT, CDR2 YYREEE (reference sequence). After removal of 0 bases from V and 1 base from J, the junction contained 6 bases not matched to a gene. This CDR3 comprises 18 residues. The CDR3 DNA follows: TGTGCCAGCAGCTTGGGAGGGACTAGCGGGGGAGGATCCTACGAGCAGTACTTC. Its protein is CASSLGGTSGGGSYEQYF.

This rearrangement joins TRBV12-3 or TRBV12-4 to TRBJ2-7; D not certain. The ends were cut back, 5 bases at V and 0 bases at J, with 14 bases in the middle. The CDR3 loop spans 15 amino acids. CDR3 nucleotides: TGTGCCAGCAGTCAGGTTGGCGGCAACTCCTACGAGCAGTACTTC. This encodes CASSQVGGNSYEQYF.

This clonotype occurred once. The J gene is TRBJ2-6, the V gene TRBV5-8, with unresolved D. Germline V CDR1 and CDR2: SGHTS, YDEGEE. The CDR3 length is 15 residues. The V and J ends lost 4 bases and 1 base respectively, with 9 bases between them. The CDR3 sequence: CASSRKFSGANVLTF. The CDR3 coding sequence is TGTGCCAGCAGCCGGAAATTTTCTGGGGCCAACGTCCTGACTTTC.

The chain has TRBV6-5 and TRBJ1-2, with 7 bases aligning to TRBD1. Trimming cost V 0 bases and J 3 bases; bases outside gene matches: 4. The CDR3 covers 15 residues. CDR1 MNHEY and CDR2 SVGAGI come from the germline V gene. The CDR3 DNA reads as TGTGCCAGCAGTTACTCGAACAGGGGCGACTATGGCTACACCTTC. Translated: CASSYSNRGDYGYTF.

The rearrangement joins TRBV12-3 or TRBV12-4 to TRBJ1-2; 9 positions agree with TRBD1. Trimming at V came to 6 bases and at J to 6 bases, leaving 8 bases not matched to a gene. CDR3 length equals 14 residues. CDR3 nucleotide sequence: TGTGCCAGCAGCAATGACAGGGGGAAAAATGGCTACACCTTC. It specifies CASSNDRGKNGYTF.

V is TRBV20-1 and J is TRBJ2-4; 8 bases agree with TRBD1. With V trimmed by 6 bases and J by 7 bases, 5 bases remained unmatched. The CDR3 consists of 12 residues. The V gene's germline CDR1 is DFQATT and CDR2 SNEGSKA (reference sequence). Here the CDR3 reads CSASRQGNIQYF. The CDR3 coding sequence is TGCAGTGCCTCGCGACAGGGGAACATTCAGTACTTC.

This chain links TRBV4-1 with TRBJ2-2, with 7 nucleotides matching TRBD1. From germline, CDR1 is MGHRA and CDR2 YSYEKL. V shed 4 bases and J 4 bases; nucleotides not matched to a gene: 0. CDR3 length: 13 amino acids. CDR3 coding DNA: TGCGCCAGCAGCCGACAGGGCACCGGGGAGCTGTTTTTT. Protein product: CASSRQGTGELFF.

Here the CDR3 DNA reads TGCAGTGCTAGAGATGGGGGGTTAGAGACCCAGTACTTC. Translating gives CSARDGGLETQYF. J is TRBJ2-5 and V is TRBV20-1; tentative D call: TRBD2 (6 bases). V lost 0 bases and J lost 4, with 9 bases in between. Germline CDR1 DFQATT, CDR2 SNEGSKA (reference sequence). The CDR3 is made up of 13 amino acids.

The count of this clonotype is one. The V gene is TRBV7-3, the J gene TRBJ2-3, with TRBD2 matching 7 bases. J lost 6 bases, V lost 2 bases, and 2 bases had no gene match. The CDR3 length is 13 residues. Germline CDR1 SGHTA, CDR2 FQGTGA. The CDR3 sequence is CASSLWEGDTQYF. In nucleotides, the CDR3 is TGTGCCAGCAGCTTATGGGAGGGGGATACGCAGTATTTT.

J is TRBJ1-5 and V is TRBV6-2 or TRBV6-3; D remains unclear. The CDR3 is made up of 13 amino acids. The V end was cut by 6 bases, the J end by 4 bases, with 10 bases between. The germline V gene encodes CDR1 MNHEY and CDR2 SVGEGT. The CDR3 loop reads CASSSDGNQPQHF. Here the CDR3 DNA reads TGTGCCAGCAGCTCGGACGGAAATCAGCCCCAGCATTTT.

The J gene is TRBJ2-3, the V gene TRBV29-1; no reliable D call. Germline values: CDR1 SQVTM, CDR2 ANQGSEA. The CDR3 loop spans 17 amino acids. The ends were cut back, 0 bases at V and 0 bases at J, with 16 bases in the middle. Written as DNA, the CDR3 is TGCAGCGTTGAAGATAGGGCTCCCACACTTAGCACAGATACGCAGTATTTT. Its protein is CSVEDRAPTLSTDTQYF.